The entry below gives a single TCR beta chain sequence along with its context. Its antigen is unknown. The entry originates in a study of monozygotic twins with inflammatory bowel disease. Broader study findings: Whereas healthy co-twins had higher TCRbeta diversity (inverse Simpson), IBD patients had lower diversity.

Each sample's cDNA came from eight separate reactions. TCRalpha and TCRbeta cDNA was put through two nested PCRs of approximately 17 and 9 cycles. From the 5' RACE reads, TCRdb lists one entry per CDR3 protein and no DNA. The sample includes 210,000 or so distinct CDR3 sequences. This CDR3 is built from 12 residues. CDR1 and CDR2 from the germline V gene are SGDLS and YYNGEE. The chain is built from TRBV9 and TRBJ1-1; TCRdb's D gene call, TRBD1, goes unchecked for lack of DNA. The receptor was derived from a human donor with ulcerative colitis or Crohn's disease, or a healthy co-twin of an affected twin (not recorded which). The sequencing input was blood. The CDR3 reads CASSASGKEAFF.